This T cell receptor (beta chain) was sequenced during a study of regulatory T cells in long-lasting Graves disease. Study results and limitations: Persistent-disease Graves' patients showed less TCR diversity than new cases.

Germline lookup yields CDR1 MNHEY and CDR2 SVGEGT. The CDR3 length is 15 residues. Between the trimmed V and J ends, which lost 2 bases and 6 bases, there was a span of 16 bases. A note on this clonotype: Its antigen remains unknown.

Through Arm-PCR of CDR3 regions and iRepertoire HTBI primers, TCR beta libraries were built. From the multiplex PCR reads, TCRdb called clonotypes with MiXCR, one entry per CDR3 protein. The data hold around 400,000 distinct CDR3 sequences, with roughly 10% observed a single time. Time point specified: newly diagnosed GD, antithyroid drugs for less than 3 months. PBMC-derived RNA was used for the TCR library. The same data also contributed to another study, on T cells in Graves' hyperthyroidism and ophthalmopathy. That paper adds: If no ophthalmopathy progression occurred within 18 months, Graves' hyperthyroidism was stable. Blood samples included most of the expanded thyroid clonotypes exceeding 0.001.

The sample here was peripheral blood mononuclear cells (PBMCs), taken at new diagnosis, from a patient treated with antithyroid drugs. V is TRBV6-2 or TRBV6-3 and J is TRBJ1-1; D possibly corresponds to TRBD1 (5 bases). This sequence was found in a woman between 18 and 29 years old with Graves disease. The CDR3 is CASSYRAQAQAEAFF. CDR3 nucleotides: TGTGCCAGCAGTTACCGGGCCCAGGCACAGGCTGAAGCTTTCTTT.